This T cell receptor beta chain was recorded in a study of blood T cell repertoires in COVID-19. Clones were read by immunoSEQ multiplex PCR, and TCRdb kept only the in-frame ones, dropping some. The sample carries just under 300,000 clones, around 87% recorded once. CDR1 SNHLY and CDR2 FYNNEI come from the germline V gene. Trimming took off 7 bases at V and 5 bases at J, with 14 bases between the two ends. CDR3 length: 14 residues. The clonotype originates from a man in his 70s with acute or convalescent COVID-19. The sample comprised peripheral blood. V gene TRBV2 combines with J gene TRBJ2-2, with D maybe TRBD1 (6 bases). CDR3 protein: CASTRGQTTGELFF. For the CDR3, the DNA is TGTGCCAGCACCAGGGGACAAACTACCGGGGAGCTGTTTTTT.